This TCR beta chain was observed in a study of human T cells and chemical hapten exposure. Study information: The scalp of each patient received a weekly diphenylcyclopropenone dose for the full roughly 23-week study. The patients were mostly female; they had alopecia areata, totalis or universalis.

Documented time point: patch test 2, 6 weeks after DPC sensitization. Treatment: therapeutic diphenylcyclopropenone sensitization with weekly scalp DPC. The drawing of blood occurred before each patch test was applied. The study drew its donors from alopecia patients who were 18 to 70 years old and suitable for DPC. This CDR3 is built from 16 residues. Germline V gives CDR1 MDHEN, CDR2 SYDVKM. With 3 bases removed from V and 3 bases from J, the gap between germline ends came to 17 bases. One entry per CDR3 protein, called by TCRdb with MiXCR from the RACE reads. Among 350,000 to 400,000 distinct CDR3 sequences, just under 6.5% were seen once, and the ten largest hold about 5.6%.

The rearrangement uses TRBV28 and TRBJ1-1; D perhaps matches TRBD1 (5 bases). The material was whole blood, obtained in connection with sensitization to the hapten diphenylcyclopropenone (DPC). This TCR was recovered from a woman aged 18-35 years with alopecia areata. Some clones in this sample may be carry-over from other donors' samples. The CDR3 DNA sequence: TGTGCCAGCAGTTTTTTCGAATCTCTGGGGGACACTGAAGCTTTCTTT. It encodes CASSFFESLGDTEAFF. The full variable domain, its missing parts supplied by reference TRBV28 and TRBJ1-1, is DVKVTQSSRYLVKRTGEKVFLECVQDMDHENMFWYRQDPGLGLRLIYFSYDVKMKEKGDIPEGYSVSREKKERFSLILESASTNQTSMYLCASSFFESLGDTEAFFGQGTRLTVV.